These T cell receptor beta chains were read from a single sample in a study of OX40 agonist ivuxolimab in advanced cancers. Some clones are missing from TCRdb's copy, which holds only in-frame ones; the method was immunoSEQ multiplex PCR. The sample holds about 81,000 clones, roughly 91% seen once. Sequenced here: CD4+ or CD8+ T cells sorted from blood, sampled in a trial of the OX40 agonist ivuxolimab. The receptors derive from an adult with an advanced solid tumor such as melanoma, head and neck, liver or kidney cancer. Both conserved end residues are part of each CDR3. The D gene is left open where the match is weak. Clone size is given for some rows only: seen once, a few or many times, or a class if the clone is expanded.

v_call	d_call	clone_size	j_call	cdr3_aa	cdr3_nt
TRBV29-1	-	-	TRBJ2-5	CSVEGVQKGSVETQYF	TGCAGCGTTGAAGGAGTTCAGAAGGGGTCGGTGGAGACCCAGTACTTC
TRBV29-1	-	-	TRBJ2-7	CSVEGDGGEQYF	TGCAGCGTTGAGGGTGACGGCGGCGAGCAGTACTTC
TRBV7-2	-	-	TRBJ1-1	CASSLEMTEAFF	TGTGCCAGCAGCTTAGAAATGACTGAAGCTTTCTTT
TRBV5-1	TRBD1	-	TRBJ2-3	CASSRTGTGTDTQYF	TGCGCCAGCAGCCGGACAGGGACCGGCACAGATACGCAGTATTTT
TRBV14	-	-	TRBJ2-4	CASSLGAKNIQYF	TGTGCCAGCAGCCTAGGAGCCAAAAACATTCAGTACTTC
TRBV2	TRBD1	-	TRBJ1-5	CASRDKTGALGQPQHF	TGTGCCAGCAGGGACAAGACAGGGGCTCTGGGACAGCCCCAGCATTTT
TRBV5-4	TRBD2	-	TRBJ2-3	CASSLTTSWGTDTQYF	TGTGCCAGCAGCCTGACGACTAGCTGGGGCACAGATACGCAGTATTTT
TRBV6-5	-	-	TRBJ2-3	CASSPGLPHTQYF	TGTGCCAGCAGCCCCGGTTTGCCGCATACGCAGTATTTT
TRBV6-5	-	-	TRBJ1-1	CASTARHKNTEAFF	TGTGCCAGCACTGCGCGACACAAGAACACTGAAGCTTTCTTT
TRBV6-1	-	few	TRBJ1-1	CASSEADLNTEAFF	TGTGCCAGCAGTGAAGCAGACTTGAACACTGAAGCTTTCTTT
TRBV29-1	TRBD2	-	TRBJ2-5	CSVEVGLGETQYF	TGCAGCGTTGAAGTAGGACTAGGGGAGACCCAGTACTTC
TRBV7-9	TRBD1	-	TRBJ1-1	CASSAGQGGTEAFF	TGTGCCAGCAGTGCGGGACAGGGGGGGACTGAAGCTTTCTTT
TRBV19	TRBD1	-	TRBJ2-2	CASSTWTRGYTGELFF	TGTGCCAGTAGTACCTGGACCAGGGGGTATACCGGGGAGCTGTTTTTT
TRBV15	-	-	TRBJ1-2	CATSREEGTPVTF	TGTGCCACCAGCAGAGAGGAGGGGACCCCGGTCACCTTC
TRBV19	-	-	TRBJ1-4	CASRTARSNEKLFF	TGTGCCAGTAGAACAGCGAGAAGTAATGAAAAACTGTTTTTT
TRBV28	-	-	TRBJ2-4	CASSFVGLAKNIQYF	TGTGCCAGCAGTTTCGTGGGGCTAGCCAAAAACATTCAGTACTTC
TRBV5-5	-	-	TRBJ1-2	CASSRDDNSYGYTF	TGTGCCAGCTCCAGGGACGACAATTCCTATGGCTACACCTTC
TRBV15	-	once	TRBJ1-2	CATSRDRGNYGYTF	TGTGCCACCAGCAGAGACAGGGGCAACTATGGCTACACCTTC
TRBV19	-	-	TRBJ2-7	CASRGGGEQYF	TGTGCCAGTAGGGGAGGGGGCGAGCAGTACTTC
TRBV5-1	TRBD1	-	TRBJ1-1	CASSLGLGTGDTEAFF	TGCGCCAGCAGCTTGGGATTGGGGACAGGGGACACTGAAGCTTTCTTT
TRBV5-6	TRBD1	-	TRBJ2-6	CASSRMTGGNVLTF	TGTGCCAGCAGCCGAATGACAGGGGGAAACGTCCTGACTTTC
TRBV6-1	-	-	TRBJ1-1	CASTPPGGSGTEAFF	TGTGCCAGCACCCCTCCTGGGGGCAGTGGCACTGAAGCTTTCTTT
TRBV11-2	TRBD1	-	TRBJ2-3	CASLRGQKSTDTQYF	TGTGCCAGTCTCCGGGGACAGAAGAGCACAGATACGCAGTATTTT
TRBV18	-	-	TRBJ2-4	CASSSDSGKNIQYF	TGTGCCAGCTCATCGGACAGTGGCAAAAACATTCAGTACTTC
TRBV7-9	-	-	TRBJ2-1	CASSSRFNEQFF	TGTGCCAGCAGTTCCCGTTTCAATGAGCAGTTCTTC
TRBV15	-	-	TRBJ2-7	CATSRDLGGYEQYF	TGTGCCACCAGCAGAGATCTCGGTGGATACGAGCAGTACTTC
TRBV18	-	-	TRBJ2-1	CASSDSLDNEQFF	TGTGCCAGCTCCGACTCTTTAGACAATGAGCAGTTCTTC
TRBV19	-	-	TRBJ2-6	CASSIVVSGANVLTF	TGTGCCAGTAGTATAGTAGTCTCTGGGGCCAACGTCCTGACTTTC
TRBV4-1	TRBD1	-	TRBJ2-5	CASSQVPVAEIGQGVRAQYF	TGCGCCAGCAGCCAAGTTCCTGTGGCGGAAATAGGACAGGGAGTGAGGGCCCAGTACTTC
TRBV6-5	TRBD1	-	TRBJ2-2	CASSYFGTVNTGELFF	TGTGCCAGCAGTTACTTTGGGACAGTGAACACCGGGGAGCTGTTTTTT
TRBV7-3	-	-	TRBJ2-1	CASSPQLGQGDEQFF	TGTGCCAGCAGCCCCCAACTGGGGCAGGGAGATGAGCAGTTCTTC
TRBV6-1	-	-	TRBJ1-1	CASTLEQALTEAFF	TGTGCCAGCACTTTGGAACAGGCCCTCACTGAAGCTTTCTTT
TRBV5-4	-	-	TRBJ2-3	CASSSQYTQYF	TGTGCCAGCAGCTCCCAATATACGCAGTATTTT
TRBV7-5	-	-	TRBJ1-6	CARSLGQPSEMWNSPLHF	TGTGCCAGAAGCTTAGGACAGCCGTCGGAAATGTGGAATTCACCCCTCCACTTT
TRBV9	-	-	TRBJ2-3	CASSVQVSGEPQYF	TGTGCCAGCAGCGTACAGGTATCCGGGGAACCGCAGTATTTT
TRBV4-3	-	once	TRBJ2-3	CASSQGFDPGDTQYF	TGCGCCAGCAGCCAAGGGTTCGATCCAGGAGATACGCAGTATTTT
TRBV12-5	TRBD1	-	TRBJ1-3	CASGLGQGVGNTIYF	TGTGCTAGTGGTTTGGGACAGGGGGTTGGAAACACCATATATTTT
TRBV18	TRBD1	once	TRBJ1-2	CASSPGTGGIGSSYGYTF	TGTGCCAGCTCGCCCGGGACAGGGGGAATTGGATCTAGCTATGGCTACACCTTC
TRBV18	-	once	TRBJ2-5	CASSPQETQYF	TGTGCCAGCTCACCCCAAGAGACCCAGTACTTC
TRBV5-4	-	-	TRBJ1-2	CASSLVAAYGYTF	TGTGCCAGCAGCCTGGTGGCAGCTTATGGCTACACCTTC
TRBV6-5	-	-	TRBJ1-2	CASSPGYYGYTF	TGTGCCAGCAGTCCAGGGTACTATGGCTACACCTTC
TRBV7-2	-	-	TRBJ1-5	CASSLASLSNQPQHF	TGTGCCAGCAGCTTAGCTTCCCTTAGCAATCAGCCCCAGCATTTT
TRBV6-1	-	few	TRBJ1-5	CASSETSNQPQHF	TGTGCCAGCAGTGAAACTAGCAATCAGCCCCAGCATTTT
TRBV5-6	-	-	TRBJ2-7	CASSPNTGTIRVEQYF	TGTGCCAGCAGCCCGAACACAGGGACTATCAGGGTCGAGCAGTACTTC
TRBV7-9	-	-	TRBJ1-2	CASSIDRTGYTF	TGTGCCAGCAGCATCGACCGGACGGGCTACACCTTC
TRBV5-1	-	-	TRBJ2-5	CASRLEQETQYF	TGCGCCAGCCGGTTGGAACAAGAGACCCAGTACTTC
TRBV11-3	-	once	TRBJ2-7	CASSRQASYEQYF	TGTGCCAGCAGCCGACAGGCCTCCTACGAGCAGTACTTC